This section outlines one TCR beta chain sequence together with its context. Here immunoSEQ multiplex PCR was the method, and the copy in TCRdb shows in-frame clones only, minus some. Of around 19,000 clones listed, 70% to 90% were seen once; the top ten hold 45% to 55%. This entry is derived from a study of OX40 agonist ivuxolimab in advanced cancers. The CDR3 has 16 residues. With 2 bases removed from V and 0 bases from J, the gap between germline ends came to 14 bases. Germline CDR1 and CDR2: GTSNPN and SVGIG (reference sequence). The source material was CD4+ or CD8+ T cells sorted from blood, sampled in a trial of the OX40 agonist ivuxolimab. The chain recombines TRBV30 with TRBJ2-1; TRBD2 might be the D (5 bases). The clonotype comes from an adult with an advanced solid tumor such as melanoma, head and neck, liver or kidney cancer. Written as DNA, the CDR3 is TGTGCCTGGAGTCCTCGGACTCCCAGCTCCTACAATGAGCAGTTCTTC. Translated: CAWSPRTPSSYNEQFF.